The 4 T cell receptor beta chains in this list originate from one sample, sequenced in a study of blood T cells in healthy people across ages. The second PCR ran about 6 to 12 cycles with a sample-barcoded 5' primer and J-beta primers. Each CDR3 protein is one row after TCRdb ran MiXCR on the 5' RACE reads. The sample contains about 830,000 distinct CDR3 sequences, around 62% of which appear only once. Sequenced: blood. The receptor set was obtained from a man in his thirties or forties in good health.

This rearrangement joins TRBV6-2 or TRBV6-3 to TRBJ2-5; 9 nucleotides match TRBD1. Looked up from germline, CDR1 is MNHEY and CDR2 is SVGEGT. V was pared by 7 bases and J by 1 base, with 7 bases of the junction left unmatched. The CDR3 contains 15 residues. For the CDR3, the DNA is TGTGCCAGCACCCATAACAGGGGGCGCCAAGAGACCCAGTACTTC. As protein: CASTHNRGRQETQYF.

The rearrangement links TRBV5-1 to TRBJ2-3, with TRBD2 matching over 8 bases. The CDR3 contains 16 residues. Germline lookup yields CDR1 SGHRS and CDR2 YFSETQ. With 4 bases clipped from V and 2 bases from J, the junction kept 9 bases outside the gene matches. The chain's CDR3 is CASSPPGTSLTDTQYF. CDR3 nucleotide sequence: TGCGCCAGCAGCCCCCCCGGGACTAGTCTCACAGATACGCAGTATTTT.

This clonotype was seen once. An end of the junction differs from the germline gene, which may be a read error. The CDR3 DNA follows: TGTGTCAGCAGTAGCTCCCATGGAGAGTCCCGAAATGAAAAACTGTTTTTT. It specifies CVSSSSHGESRNEKLFF. The rearrangement links TRBV12-3 or TRBV12-4 to TRBJ1-4; no reliable D call. This CDR3 region has 17 residues.

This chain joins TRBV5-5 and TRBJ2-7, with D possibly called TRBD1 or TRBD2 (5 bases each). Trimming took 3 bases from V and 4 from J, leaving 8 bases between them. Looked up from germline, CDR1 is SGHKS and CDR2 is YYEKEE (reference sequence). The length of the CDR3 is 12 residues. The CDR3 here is CASSWDLYEQYF. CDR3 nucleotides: TGTGCCAGCAGCTGGGACCTTTACGAGCAGTACTTC.